One and the same sample provided the 25 T cell receptor beta chains below, sequenced in a study of OX40 agonist ivuxolimab in advanced cancers. Using immunoSEQ multiplex PCR, the repertoire was profiled, and TCRdb retains in-frame clones only, with some absent. The sample lists more than 15,000 clones; nearly 85% were seen once. Sequencing used CD4+ or CD8+ T cells sorted from blood, obtained in a trial of the OX40 agonist ivuxolimab. These receptors all come from an adult with an advanced solid tumor such as melanoma, head and neck, liver or kidney cancer.

In DNA form, the CDR3 reads TGTGCCAGCACTCAGGACAGGCCCCTCTACGAGCAGTACTTC. This gives the protein CASTQDRPLYEQYF. The chain is built from TRBV6-5 and TRBJ2-7, with TRBD1 matching over 7 bases. The V segment lost 7 bases and the J segment 3 bases; nucleotides outside the gene matches: 9. Germline values: CDR1 MNHEY, CDR2 SVGAGI. There are 14 residues in the CDR3.

The J gene is TRBJ2-2, the V gene TRBV9; possibly TRBD2 for D (6 bases). The germline V gene has CDR1 SGDLS and CDR2 YYNGEE. Trimming took off 2 bases at V and 5 bases at J, with 13 bases between the two ends. The CDR3 has 15 residues. The CDR3 loop reads CASSVAGTGTGELFF. The CDR3, as DNA: TGTGCCAGCAGCGTCGCCGGGACTGGTACCGGGGAGCTGTTTTTT. The entire variable domain, with the rest obtained from reference TRBV9 and TRBJ2-2, is as follows: DSGVTQTPKHLITATGQRVTLRCSPRSGDLSVYWYQQSLDQGLQFLIQYYNGEERAKGNILERFSAQQFPDLHSELNLSSLELGDSALYFCASSVAGTGTGELFFGEGSRLTVL.

V usage is TRBV13 and J usage is TRBJ2-3; 10 nucleotides align to TRBD1. Trimming removed 5 bases from V and 4 bases from J; junction bases left unmatched: 9. The germline gives CDR1 PRHDT, CDR2 FYEKMQ (reference sequence). The CDR3 sequence is 16 residues long. The DNA for the CDR3 is TGTGCCAGCAGCCGCCCGACAGGGGGCATGGCAGATACGCAGTATTTT. It specifies CASSRPTGGMADTQYF.

The gene calls are TRBV7-2 and TRBJ2-2, with D tentatively TRBD1 (6 bases). The CDR3 loop spans 16 amino acids. Germline-derived CDR1 and CDR2 are SGHTA and FQGNSA. Deletions cut 2 bases from V and 1 base from J, with 11 bases between. The CDR3 DNA reads as TGTGCCAGCAGCTTAAGACAGGTCGGGAACACCGGGGAGCTGTTTTTT. It specifies CASSLRQVGNTGELFF.

CDR3 sequence (DNA): TGTGCCAGCAGGCCGGACAGAGAAGACTACGAGCAGTACTTC. It translates to CASRPDREDYEQYF. The rearrangement uses TRBV11-1 and TRBJ2-7; D is perhaps TRBD1 (6 bases). V lost 6 bases, J lost 3 bases, and 15 bases lay in between. The CDR3 is 14 residues long. Germline CDR1 and CDR2: SGHAT and FQDESV (reference sequence).

V is TRBV29-1 and J is TRBJ1-1, with D perhaps matching TRBD1 (5 bases). The CDR3 runs 16 residues. CDR1 and CDR2 (germline): SQVTM, ANQGSEA. V was shortened by 2 bases and J by 1 base, with 17 bases between the two germline ends. This chain's CDR3 is CSVETPPGQGNTEAFF. In DNA form, the CDR3 reads TGCAGCGTTGAAACCCCGCCGGGGCAGGGGAACACTGAAGCTTTCTTT. The variable domain in full, completed from reference TRBV29-1 and TRBJ1-1, reads SAVISQKPSRDICQRGTSLTIQCQVDSQVTMMFWYRQQPGQSLTLIATANQGSEATYESGFVIDKFPISRPNLTFSTLTVSNMSPEDSSIYLCSVETPPGQGNTEAFFGQGTRLTVV.

The chain carries TRBV9 and TRBJ2-7, with D perhaps TRBD2 (5 bases). CDR1 is SGDLS and CDR2 is YYNGEE in the germline V gene. Trimming removed 0 bases from V and 4 bases from J, with 8 bases in between. The CDR3 extends over 13 amino acids. Here the CDR3 reads CASSVEPGYEQYF. The CDR3 DNA follows: TGTGCCAGCAGCGTAGAGCCGGGATACGAGCAGTACTTC.

This chain uses TRBV29-1 with TRBJ2-1, with a possible D match to TRBD2 (6 bases). The CDR3 runs to 14 residues. Germline values: CDR1 SQVTM, CDR2 ANQGSEA. The V gene lost 1 base and the J gene lost 6 bases, with 13 bases spanning the gap. The CDR3 protein is CSVEAGARANEQFF. The CDR3 nucleotides are TGCAGCGTTGAAGCGGGAGCCCGTGCCAATGAGCAGTTCTTC.

V gene TRBV7-6 combines with J gene TRBJ2-6; D gene unclear. Trimming left V 2 bases short and J 0 bases short, with 11 bases between. The germline V gene has CDR1 SGHVS and CDR2 FNYEAQ. The CDR3 has 17 amino acids. CDR3 DNA: TGTGCCAGCAGCTTAACCGAAGGCAGCTCTGGGGCCAACGTCCTGACTTTC. Its translation is CASSLTEGSSGANVLTF.

The chain is built from TRBV19 and TRBJ2-1; 11 nucleotides line up with TRBD2. Germline assignment: CDR1 LNHDA and CDR2 SQIVND (reference sequence). Trimming at V came to 6 bases and at J to 3 bases, leaving 4 bases not matched to a gene. The CDR3 spans 15 residues. The CDR3: CASRLSGGDYNEQFF. The CDR3 DNA sequence: TGTGCCAGTAGGCTTAGCGGGGGGGACTACAATGAGCAGTTCTTC.

This rearrangement joins TRBV18 to TRBJ2-7; tentative D call: TRBD1 (5 bases). Trimming cost V 2 bases and J 6 bases, with 11 bases left between them. CDR3 length equals 13 residues. Germline CDR1 is KGHSH and CDR2 is LQKENI. CDR3 residues: CASSPFMGLEQYF. The CDR3 DNA follows: TGTGCCAGCTCACCATTTATGGGGCTCGAGCAGTACTTC.

The gene calls are TRBV5-1 and TRBJ1-3; unclear D gene. V shed 2 bases and J shed 0 bases, with 9 bases lying between them. The CDR3 consists of 15 residues. The germline gives CDR1 SGHRS, CDR2 YFSETQ. The CDR3 sequence: CASSFSVASGNTIYF. The CDR3 region has the DNA TGCGCCAGCAGCTTTTCCGTAGCCTCTGGAAACACCATATATTTT.

In this sample, this clone turned up a few times. The V gene is TRBV5-5, the J gene TRBJ1-1; D is unresolved. Germline V lookup: CDR1 SGHKS, CDR2 YYEKEE (reference sequence). V shed 4 bases and J shed 1 base, with 8 bases lying between them. The CDR3 length is 13 residues. The CDR3 DNA sequence: TGTGCCAGCAGCCCGACCCCGAACACTGAAGCTTTCTTT. It specifies CASSPTPNTEAFF.

The genes are TRBV27 and TRBJ2-2; the match to TRBD2 covers 8 bases. With 1 base clipped from V and 5 bases from J, the junction kept 6 bases outside the gene matches. The germline V gene has CDR1 MNHEY and CDR2 SMNVEV (reference sequence). The CDR3 consists of 16 residues. CDR3 DNA sequence: TGTGCCAGCAGTTTATTAGCGGGACCTTTGACCGGGGAGCTGTTTTTT. Translated, it gives CASSLLAGPLTGELFF.

This chain uses TRBV18 with TRBJ2-3, with a weak D call TRBD2 (5 bases). Per germline, CDR1 KGHSH and CDR2 LQKENI. V lost 10 bases, J lost 4 bases, and 15 bases lay in between. The CDR3 contains 13 residues. CDR3 protein: CATTPGIPDTQYF. CDR3 coding DNA: TGTGCCACTACACCGGGGATTCCAGATACGCAGTATTTT.

J is TRBJ2-5 and V is TRBV19, with 9 bases matching TRBD1. This CDR3 region has 15 residues. V was pared by 6 bases and J by 4 bases, with 9 bases of the junction left unmatched. Germline CDR1 and CDR2: LNHDA and SQIVND (reference sequence). CDR3: CASSTGTGLGETQYF. CDR3 DNA sequence: TGTGCCAGTAGCACCGGGACAGGGTTAGGAGAGACCCAGTACTTC.

The chain carries TRBV9 and TRBJ2-7, with D tentatively TRBD1 (5 bases). The CDR3 is 12 amino acids. Trimming stripped 3 bases from V and 8 bases from J, with 12 bases between. In germline, CDR1 is SGDLS, CDR2 YYNGEE. The chain's CDR3 is CASSAGPEKQYF. Here the CDR3 DNA reads TGTGCCAGCAGCGCAGGGCCGGAAAAGCAGTACTTC. Full variable domain (outside the CDR3, taken from reference TRBV9 and TRBJ2-7): DSGVTQTPKHLITATGQRVTLRCSPRSGDLSVYWYQQSLDQGLQFLIQYYNGEERAKGNILERFSAQQFPDLHSELNLSSLELGDSALYFCASSAGPEKQYFGPGTRLTVT.

The count of this clone is one. The chain is built from TRBV28 and TRBJ2-1; tentatively, D is TRBD2 (6 bases). Germline-derived CDR1 and CDR2 are MDHEN and SYDVKM. Trimming took 3 bases from V and 5 from J, leaving 17 bases between them. The CDR3 is 16 amino acids. CDR3: CASSFGPAPGDNEQFF. CDR3 bases: TGTGCCAGCAGTTTTGGTCCGGCCCCGGGGGACAATGAGCAGTTCTTC.

The rearrangement links TRBV11-2 to TRBJ2-1; 7 bases fit TRBD2. The CDR3 is made up of 18 amino acids. Germline values: CDR1 SGHAT, CDR2 FQNNGV. The trim removed 2 bases at V and 9 bases at J, leaving 19 bases unmatched. The CDR3 sequence is CASSLFGNGEREQSEQFF. The DNA of the CDR3 is TGTGCCAGCAGCTTATTCGGCAATGGGGAGCGGGAACAGAGTGAGCAGTTCTTC. Full variable domain (remainder filled in from reference TRBV11-2 and TRBJ2-1): EAGVAQSPRYKIIEKRQSVAFWCNPISGHATLYWYQQILGQGPKLLIQFQNNGVVDDSQLPKDRFSAERLKGVDSTLKIQPAKLEDSAVYLCASSLFGNGEREQSEQFFGPGTRLTVL.

This clone occurred a few times. The chain recombines TRBV19 with TRBJ1-2; 8 bases line up with TRBD1. The CDR3 contains 15 residues. Trimming took 3 bases from V and 8 from J; bases not matched to a gene: 11. Germline values: CDR1 LNHDA, CDR2 SQIVND (reference sequence). CDR3 DNA sequence: TGTGCCAGTAGTATGGGCACGACAGGGGCCGGCGGCTACACCTTC. Encoded protein: CASSMGTTGAGGYTF.

The CDR3 DNA follows: TGTGCCAGCAGCTTAGCGGGACAAAAAGATACGCAGTATTTT. This codes for CASSLAGQKDTQYF. V gene TRBV11-1 combines with J gene TRBJ2-3; possibly TRBD1 for D (6 bases). Between the trimmed V and J ends, which lost 0 bases and 5 bases, there was a span of 9 bases. Germline V gene sequence: CDR1 SGHAT, CDR2 FQDESV (reference sequence). The CDR3 spans 14 residues.

A note on this clone: Compared with germline, one end of the junction differs, possibly owing to a read error. The chain carries TRBV5-1 and TRBJ2-5; D not certain. The CDR3 length is 13 residues. CDR1 is SGHRS and CDR2 is YFSETQ in the germline V gene. Written as DNA, the CDR3 is TGCGCCAGCATGGAGAGGATGCAAGAGATCCAGTACTTC. It specifies CASMERMQEIQYF.

V usage is TRBV27 and J usage is TRBJ1-5; TRBD1 aligns across 8 bases. Germline CDR1 reads MNHEY; CDR2 reads SMNVEV (reference sequence). V shed 6 bases, J shed 6 bases, and the junction held 10 bases outside the gene matches. This CDR3 spans 15 amino acids. The CDR3 is CASSLDRVGGQPQHF. In nucleotides, the CDR3 is TGTGCCAGCAGCTTGGACAGGGTGGGTGGTCAGCCCCAGCATTTT.

J is TRBJ2-1 and V is TRBV27; no firm D call. The CDR3 has 15 residues. Trimming cost V 6 bases and J 4 bases, with 16 bases left between them. Germline values: CDR1 MNHEY, CDR2 SMNVEV (reference sequence). The chain's CDR3 is CASRAIAGRYNEQFF. The CDR3 bases are TGTGCCAGCAGGGCTATCGCAGGCCGATACAATGAGCAGTTCTTC.

The gene calls are TRBV5-1 and TRBJ2-2; 13 bases are a match to TRBD2. Unmatched junction bases numbered 8, after V lost 4 bases and J lost 5 bases. CDR3 length equals 17 residues. Germline CDR1 and CDR2: SGHRS and YFSETQ. Written as DNA, the CDR3 is TGCGCCAGCAGCGGTCGGACTAGCGGGAGTAAGACCGGGGAGCTGTTTTTT. This codes for CASSGRTSGSKTGELFF.